Each of the 8 T cell receptor beta chains below was sequenced from the same sample in a study of T-cell memory formation after mild COVID-19 (dated by TCRdb to about 2021). The library relied on 5' RACE. TCRdb lists the instrument as Illumina NovaSeq 6000. The raw public reads went through TCRdb reprocessing: fastp at Q25, MiXCR clone calling, in-frame beta chains kept. A single entry per CDR3 protein holds the most common genes and DNA from its merged rows. The sample records around 200,000 distinct CDR3 sequences, just over 9.5% of which are singletons. Roughly 4% of the sample rests with the top ten. The sample was PBMCs or a T cell subset sorted from them (not recorded which). Every receptor here comes from a man between 18 and 35 years old who had mild COVID-19 (a few samples of this study predate the infection). The sample titles of this study are shuffled in the database, so cell type and time point are left out; the donor was told from shared clones.

The chain is built from TRBV6-5 and TRBJ1-1, with a tentative D call TRBD1 (5 bases). CDR3 length: 15 amino acids. Germline V gives CDR1 MNHEY, CDR2 SVGAGI. V lost 2 bases to trimming and J lost 3 bases, with 13 bases between them. The CDR3 here is CASSYRRGMDTEAFF. The DNA of the CDR3 is TGTGCCAGCAGTTACCGTCGGGGGATGGACACTGAAGCTTTCTTT.

This clonotype was seen more than once but under ten times. The chain carries TRBV6-2 or TRBV6-3 and TRBJ1-1; D not resolved. This CDR3 contains 15 residues. Trimming removed 6 bases from V and 2 bases from J, with 16 bases in between. CDR1 is MNHEY and CDR2 is SVGEGT in the germline V gene. CDR3 sequence reads: CASRQLKGTNTEAFF. The CDR3 nucleotides are TGTGCCAGCAGACAACTTAAGGGCACAAACACTGAAGCTTTCTTT.

The chain combines TRBV29-1 with TRBJ1-2; 11 nucleotides match TRBD1. Unmatched junction bases numbered 8, after V lost 4 bases and J lost 4 bases. The V gene's germline CDR1 is SQVTM and CDR2 ANQGSEA. The CDR3 spans 15 residues. CDR3: CSVVKRTGGGYGYTF. The CDR3 DNA reads as TGCAGCGTTGTAAAAAGGACAGGGGGCGGCTATGGCTACACCTTC. The variable domain in full, completed from reference TRBV29-1 and TRBJ1-2, reads SAVISQKPSRDICQRGTSLTIQCQVDSQVTMMFWYRQQPGQSLTLIATANQGSEATYESGFVIDKFPISRPNLTFSTLTVSNMSPEDSSIYLCSVVKRTGGGYGYTFGSGTRLTVV.

This clonotype occurred a few times. The rearrangement uses TRBV6-2 or TRBV6-3 and TRBJ2-2, with D possibly being TRBD1 (6 bases). Trimming left V 6 bases short and J 6 bases short, with 11 bases between. The CDR3 consists of 13 residues. The germline V gene has CDR1 MNHEY and CDR2 SVGEGT. The CDR3: CASRDRNPGELFF. CDR3 nucleotide sequence: TGTGCCAGCAGAGACAGGAATCCCGGGGAGCTGTTTTTT.

This clonotype was seen more than once but under ten times. The V call is TRBV5-8, the J call TRBJ2-1, with TRBD2 as a possible D gene (5 bases). Germline V gene sequence: CDR1 SGHTS, CDR2 YDEGEE. V gave up 0 bases and J gave up 7 bases, with 14 bases separating them. CDR3 length: 15 amino acids. CDR3 bases: TGTGCCAGCAGCTTGGGGCTCCGCGGGTCGAATGAGCAGTTCTTC. Protein sequence: CASSLGLRGSNEQFF.

This clonotype has at least ten counts. The V gene is TRBV25-1, the J gene TRBJ2-1; D is perhaps TRBD1 (7 bases). Trimming cost V 1 base and J 4 bases, with 11 bases left between them. This CDR3 has 15 amino acids. CDR1 is MGHDK and CDR2 is SYGVNS in the germline V gene. The CDR3 coding sequence is TGTGCCAGCAGTGAATCCAGGGGGGTATACAATGAGCAGTTCTTC. This codes for CASSESRGVYNEQFF.

The J gene is TRBJ1-2, the V gene TRBV3-1; 7 nucleotides match TRBD1. In germline, CDR1 is LGHDT, CDR2 YNNKEL (reference sequence). The CDR3 loop spans 14 amino acids. The ends lost 4 bases at V and 4 bases at J; junction bases unmatched: 6. Written as DNA, the CDR3 is TGTGCCAGCAGCCCCATGACAGGGCCCTATGGCTACACCTTC. This encodes CASSPMTGPYGYTF.

This clonotype was recorded a few times. V and J are TRBV30 and TRBJ1-1; the D is unclear. This CDR3 is 12 amino acids long. CDR1 GTSNPN and CDR2 SVGIG come from the germline V gene (reference sequence). Trimming cost V 2 bases and J 0 bases, with 4 bases left between them. This CDR3 reads CAWSSLNTEAFF. The CDR3 DNA reads TGTGCCTGGAGTTCGCTGAACACTGAAGCTTTCTTT.